This TCR beta chain was found in a study of cytomegalovirus exposure and HLA in healthy donors listed by TCRdb under 2017. Regarding the complete study: According to an earlier analysis of around 600 of the donors, roughly 180 million T cells yielded roughly 110 million unique TCR beta sequences and 276 Gb of sequence data. To predict cytomegalovirus infection status, the study brought together high-throughput TCR immunosequencing, statistical association of individual TCRs with disease status, and machine learning. In a later genetic analysis, genome-wide SNP genotypes for about three fifths of the roughly 670 donors were used, and that subset was treated as a discovery cohort. Donor age, sex, ethnicity and CMV serostatus were compiled together with the repertoire data. The T cell repertoires of 700 or so subjects were profiled by immunosequencing and related to cytomegalovirus serostatus. Among about 390 genotyped donors of the cohort, an average of 235,054 unique TCR beta nucleotide sequences were sequenced per donor, roughly a sixth of them non-productive. HLA typing included class I and class II loci at four-digit resolution. An earlier analysis of 500 to 750 of the donors applied high-throughput TCR beta sequencing to assess whether each TCR beta V gene segment acted as functional or pseudogenic. The study aimed to test whether cataloging public T cell receptors could reveal signatures of past pathogen exposure. In a later analysis, previously published TCR beta repertoires from several hundred donors were re-analyzed and high-resolution HLA genotyping was added so that TCR occurrence patterns could be studied. A separate validation cohort of roughly 110 different subjects was used in addition to the roughly 700-subject first cohort. Of the approximately 400 genotyped donors, 65% to 90% fell in the genetic ancestry cluster associated with self-reported Caucasian donors. Approximately 300 gigabases of sequencing data and roughly 90 million unique TCR sequences were included in an early release covering roughly 700 HLA-typed donors. Every repertoire in the discovery cohort had been generated on one and the same sequencing platform. Typing coverage differed by locus: A, B, C, DRB1 and DQB1 were typed in roughly 620-640 donors, DQA1 in about 500, DPA1 in around 600, and DPB1 in just under 490. Several DR-DQ haplotypes were handled as single units for association and clustering because linkage in the cohort was strong. The later analysis used no new phenotypic data to find candidate immune exposures, relying instead on TCR beta sequences and their occurrence across donors.

The cohort consisted of approximately 690 healthy bone marrow donors. At the time of sampling, all cohort members were nominally healthy, though unrecorded immune exposures were likely present. The donor was CMV seronegative and was included in the group of under 450 seronegative cohort members. A peripheral blood sample was collected from each donor, and TCR beta sequencing was performed on peripheral blood mononuclear cells. Genomic DNA extraction from the blood cell samples was performed with the Qiagen DNeasy Blood Extraction Kit. Spanning cysteine to phenylalanine, the CDR3 consists of 16 amino acids. Only the CDR3 portion is preserved as DNA: 48 bases, with reading frame beginning at the first base. As encoded in the germline V gene, CDR1 is SGDLS while CDR2 is YYNGEE. For this chain, trimming is 3 bases at the V end and 4 bases at the J end, and the number of junction bases without a gene match is 11.

Library preparation used the immunoSEQ multiplex PCR assay. For the multiplex PCR, a mixture combining 60 forward primers for TCR Vbeta segments and 13 reverse primers for TCR Jbeta segments was used. A multiplex PCR assay on genomic DNA amplified the CDR3 region of rearranged TCR beta genes. On the Illumina HiSeq System, the amplified TCR beta libraries were sequenced as 87-base-pair reads. Turning to the authors' computational methods: A later analysis tallied around 80 million unique TCR beta chains across the 610 or so repertoires, and about 10 million of those chains were shared by two or more donors. To remove PCR and sequencing errors, raw reads were error-corrected and collapsed into unique sequences using a nearest-neighbor algorithm that merged closely related sequences. V, D and J gene segments were assigned by aligning CDR3 sequences to IMGT reference sequences. For a sequence to be retained, at least a six-nucleotide match to both a V gene segment and a J gene segment was required. A rearrangement was called productive if the CDR3 had no stop codons and remained in frame with V and J, and every other rearrangement was called non-productive. CDR3 was defined by IMGT convention, running from the second conserved V-encoded cysteine to the conserved J-encoded phenylalanine. In an earlier analysis of roughly 610 of the donors, sequences lacking an unambiguous match to a single V gene segment were excluded. In an earlier analysis of about 590 of the donors, a V segment was called functional when productive rearrangements were above 56.7%, and segregating when the standard deviation between donors exceeded 5%. A statistical classification framework was built to diagnose cytomegalovirus status from the catalog of TCR beta chain sequences. In a later analysis, TCR nucleotide sequences were compared against IMGT/GENE-DB human TR gene sequences so that V and J genes could be assigned. Using the TCRdist pipeline, a later analysis assigned CDR3 sequences along with most-parsimonious VDJ recombination scenarios. In a later analysis, every TCR beta chain was defined by the combination of its CDR3 amino acid sequence and its V-gene family, and reads without a unique V-gene family were dropped. To address suspected cross-contamination and a sequencing artifact, a later analysis removed around 590 highly shared, low-generation-probability nucleotide sequences. In a later analysis, a clonal expansion index was calculated for each public chain from normalized within-repertoire ranks of inferred template counts. Generation probabilities in a later analysis came from a VDJ recombination model fitted to out-of-frame rearrangements, and those results were checked against IGoR. Hypergeometric tests were used in a later analysis to score TCR-TCR, TCR-HLA and TCR-CMV co-occurrence, with a repertoire-size bias correction applied to the TCR pairs. To estimate false discovery rates, a later analysis permuted the HLA or CMV assignments 20 times. In a later analysis, co-occurring TCRs were grouped with DBSCAN, and TCRdist sequence similarity was added when clustering was performed within HLA-allele-positive subsets. Repertoires with fewer than 30,000 or more than 120,000 public chains were left out of co-occurrence clustering, as were about five repertoires with anomalous nucleotide sharing. The clones in this table, taken by TCRdb from immuneACCESS, are in-frame only. Not every clone is retained; where verified, under half of the shortfall comes from an unresolved V gene, and the cause of the rest is unknown. The V and J calls and clone size come from that table; D and trimming were worked out from the DNA. The sample yields about 120,000 clones; roughly 77% were counted once. Approximately 2% of the sample goes to the ten largest clones.

In this sample, this clone turned up a few times. This clone's antigen is unknown. There are no base qualities to consult, and no much larger clone falls within one base. Broad study findings and their caveats: The sequencing pipeline was judged likely to have produced a cluster of highly shared sequence variants as a technical artifact. A later analysis associated 16,951 TCR beta sequences with specific HLA alleles at a false discovery rate of 0.05. HLA typing was unavailable for some donors at each locus, so association tests used only the typed subset. In the study, some 180 TCR beta chains were listed as associated with cytomegalovirus. Because counts were too low, about 18 rarely observed V segments, including chromosome 9 orphons, were left out of the earlier analysis of approximately 580 of the donors. While some public TCRs were present in many individuals, most TCR sequences turned up only very rarely across donors. In an earlier analysis of fewer than 700 of the donors, most TCR beta V segments appeared in productive rearrangements about 90% or about 30% of the time, broadly matching IMGT annotations. According to a later analysis, parvovirus B19, influenza, CMV and Epstein-Barr virus appeared linked to several top co-occurrence clusters. Most CMV-associated TCR beta chains appeared to be HLA-restricted in a later analysis, and the HLA associations seemed to be driven largely by CMV exposure. According to a later genetic analysis, donors in an Asian-associated ancestry cluster had fewer N-insertions in productive TCRs than the approximately 710-donor mean. In a later analysis, HLA-associated TCR beta chains were found to be more clonally expanded and to have lower generation probabilities than equally common non-associated chains. The presence/absence analyses assumed that sequencing depth was roughly uniform across donors, and that assumption may not be true. Because the 87-base-pair reads could not distinguish some IMGT-functional V segments, including TRBV6-2 and TRBV6-3, those segments were excluded. According to the authors, the approach could potentially be generalized to other disease states and immunological phenotypes. In both the original and validation cohorts, the classifier was reported to diagnose cytomegalovirus status with high specificity and sensitivity. In a later genetic analysis, a missense DCLRE1C variant was associated with V-gene and J-gene trimming of TCR beta chains, and the association was replicated in an independent cohort. CMV serostatus was the only immune exposure information available for the cohort. A further reported finding was that TCR beta sequences accurately predicted the HLA-A and HLA-B alleles for most subjects in the first cohort. In a later analysis, the rate of TCR association differed among HLA loci, with DRB1 alleles having the most associated TCRs and HLA-C alleles having the fewest. Three of the identified cytomegalovirus-associated TCR beta chains were confirmed in vitro to be specific for cytomegalovirus antigens. When HLA alleles, especially DR and DQ, strongly co-occurred, TCR associations were difficult to assign to individual alleles. Only TCR beta chains were sequenced in this cohort, and the absence of alpha or paired-chain data limited detectable features. Correlated functional status among segregating V segments might reflect linkage disequilibrium, but an unknown experimental factor could not be ruled out.

The origin of this receptor is a man in his forties or fifties in good health and CMV-seronegative. Sequences were obtained from PBMCs. The chain is encoded by TRBV9 joined to TRBJ2-3, with 7 bases aligning to TRBD2. The CDR3 protein sequence reads: CASSGLLGGGADTQYF. The DNA reads as follows: TGTGCCAGCAGCGGACTTCTGGGGGGAGGGGCAGATACGCAGTATTTT.